Following are 20 T cell receptor beta chains from one sample sequenced in a study of T-cell reconstitution after alpha-beta-depleted transplantation in children. As it was prepared, the TCRbeta library received unique molecular identifiers. TCRdb ran MiXCR on the PCR reads and lists one entry per CDR3 protein. The sample shows roughly 300,000 distinct CDR3 sequences, under 13% of them seen only once. Source: PBMCs from the stem cell graft donor, taken from the stem cell graft. All receptors derive from a human donor who donated a stem cell graft to a child with acute lymphoblastic leukemia.

This clonotype was counted a few times. The J gene is TRBJ2-2, the V gene TRBV4-1, with D hard to call. CDR1 and CDR2 from the germline V gene are MGHRA and YSYEKL. The CDR3 covers 17 residues. Between the trimmed V and J ends, which lost 4 bases and 2 bases, there was a span of 17 bases. For the CDR3, the DNA is TGCGCCAGCAGCCGAACCCCTGGTTCGGGCAACACCGGGGAGCTGTTTTTT. Amino acids: CASSRTPGSGNTGELFF.

The rearrangement links TRBV3-1 to TRBJ1-2, with D hard to call. CDR3 size: 13 residues. Germline V gene data show CDR1 as LGHDT and CDR2 as YNNKEL (reference sequence). V was shortened by 1 base and J by 5 bases, with 8 bases between the two germline ends. DNA for the CDR3: TGTGCCAGCAGCCAAGCCGTACTTTATGGCTACACCTTC. Its translation: CASSQAVLYGYTF.

This clonotype was detected a few times. V is TRBV28 and J is TRBJ1-4; no clear D. With 5 bases removed from V and 5 bases from J, the gap between germline ends came to 18 bases. Germline V gene sequence: CDR1 MDHEN, CDR2 SYDVKM. The CDR3 loop spans 16 amino acids. The CDR3: CASSIGSALGNEKLFF. Here the CDR3 DNA reads TGTGCCAGCAGTATTGGATCGGCCCTGGGAAATGAAAAACTGTTTTTT.

This sequence joins TRBV7-9 and TRBJ2-5; D is ambiguous. The CDR3 totals 13 residues. CDR1 is SEHNR, CDR2 FQNEAQ, per germline (reference sequence). V lost 0 bases and J 5 bases, leaving 7 bases between the germline ends. DNA for the CDR3: TGTGCCAGCAGCTTAGCCCAAATCGAGACCCAGTACTTC. It specifies CASSLAQIETQYF.

In DNA, the CDR3 is TGTGCCAGCAGCGTAGGAGGAACTAGCCAAGAGACCCAGTACTTC. As protein: CASSVGGTSQETQYF. The chain links TRBV9 to TRBJ2-5; a possible D gene is TRBD2 (5 bases). This CDR3 spans 15 amino acids. Germline assignment: CDR1 SGDLS and CDR2 YYNGEE. V gave up 0 bases and J gave up 1 base, with 10 bases separating them.

This clonotype has just a few counts. The chain couples TRBV14 to TRBJ2-7, with D maybe TRBD2 (6 bases). The ends were cut back, 3 bases at V and 2 bases at J, with 8 bases in the middle. This CDR3 has 13 amino acids. Germline loops: CDR1 SGHDN, CDR2 FVKESK. CDR3 nucleotides: TGTGCCAGCAGCCACTCGGGGGCCTACGAGCAGTACTTC. Translation: CASSHSGAYEQYF.

This clonotype has at least ten counts. The chain links TRBV9 to TRBJ2-1; either TRBD1 or TRBD2 may fit D (5 bases each). Germline V CDR1 and CDR2: SGDLS, YYNGEE. Trimming removed 5 bases at V and 10 bases at J, with 16 bases between. This CDR3 is built from 13 residues. CDR3 sequence: CASSETGTVEQFF. CDR3 nucleotide sequence: TGTGCCAGCAGTGAAACCGGGACCGTAGAGCAGTTCTTC.

This clonotype was picked up many times. The chain couples TRBV5-1 to TRBJ2-4; the match to TRBD2 covers 10 bases. Germline loops: CDR1 SGHRS, CDR2 YFSETQ. This CDR3 comprises 16 residues. V dropped 4 bases and J dropped 0; count of bases not matched to a gene: 4. The CDR3 nucleotides are TGCGCCAGCAGCCCAGGACTAGCGGCAGCCAAAAACATTCAGTACTTC. As protein: CASSPGLAAAKNIQYF.

In this sample, this clonotype turned up a few times. This rearrangement joins TRBV6-1 to TRBJ1-1, with D uncertain. Germline CDR1 MNHNS, CDR2 SASEGT. V was shortened by 6 bases and J by 3 bases, with 11 bases between the two germline ends. This CDR3 is 13 amino acids long. CDR3 DNA sequence: TGTGCCAGCAGATCCTATAGGGACACTGAAGCTTTCTTT. This codes for CASRSYRDTEAFF.

The table lists this clonotype with a few counts. The rearrangement joins TRBV3-1 to TRBJ2-7; 8 bases agree with TRBD2. The V segment lost 4 bases and the J segment 1 base; nucleotides outside the gene matches: 9. Germline loops: CDR1 LGHDT, CDR2 YNNKEL (reference sequence). The length of the CDR3 is 16 residues. This CDR3 reads CASSRGYAGGSYEQYF. The CDR3 region has the DNA TGTGCCAGCAGCCGGGGGTATGCGGGAGGTTCCTACGAGCAGTACTTC.

This clonotype has at least ten counts. The chain is built from TRBV5-1 and TRBJ2-7; TRBD2 aligns across 10 bases. Looked up from germline, CDR1 is SGHRS and CDR2 is YFSETQ. This CDR3 is 15 amino acids long. V shed 6 bases and J 4 bases; nucleotides not matched to a gene: 10. The CDR3 protein is CASKILAGAHYEQYF. The CDR3 nucleotides are TGCGCCAGCAAAATCCTAGCGGGAGCCCATTACGAGCAGTACTTC.

This clonotype was picked up a small number of times. This rearrangement joins TRBV6-2 or TRBV6-3 to TRBJ2-1; no clear D. The V end was cut by 6 bases, the J end by 0 bases, with 9 bases between. This CDR3 region has 14 residues. Germline values: CDR1 MNHEY, CDR2 SVGEGT. The CDR3 here is CASSAYDSYNEQFF. For the CDR3, the DNA is TGTGCCAGCAGCGCCTACGACTCCTACAATGAGCAGTTCTTC.

This clonotype has only a few counts. The chain recombines TRBV2 with TRBJ2-1; D might be TRBD1 or TRBD2, each matching 5 bases. The CDR3 is 16 residues long. V was trimmed by 4 bases and J by 2 bases, leaving 15 bases between them. Germline CDR1 reads SNHLY; CDR2 reads FYNNEI. CDR3 residues: CASSGSSGRAYNEQFF. In DNA form, the CDR3 reads TGTGCCAGCAGTGGGTCATCAGGGCGGGCCTACAATGAGCAGTTCTTC.

The rearrangement uses TRBV18 and TRBJ1-1; 11 positions match TRBD1. CDR1 is KGHSH, CDR2 LQKENI, per germline. Germline trimming cut 0 bases from V and 5 bases from J; bases unmatched to any gene: 5. The CDR3 covers 16 residues. In DNA form, the CDR3 reads TGTGCCAGCTCACCACCGGACAGGGGGCCGGGGACTGAAGCTTTCTTT. This sequence encodes CASSPPDRGPGTEAFF.

This chain joins TRBV12-3 or TRBV12-4 and TRBJ2-1; 8 bases agree with TRBD2. This CDR3 comprises 15 residues. V was clipped by 1 base and J by 2 bases; unmatched bases: 1. DNA for the CDR3: TGTGCCAGCAGTTTAGATAGCGGGGCCTACAATGAGCAGTTCTTC. This gives the protein CASSLDSGAYNEQFF.

The rearrangement uses TRBV5-1 and TRBJ2-7, with TRBD2 as a possible D gene (6 bases). The germline V gene encodes CDR1 SGHRS and CDR2 YFSETQ. This CDR3 region has 16 residues. V was shortened by 0 bases and J by 2 bases, with 15 bases between the two germline ends. For the CDR3, the DNA is TGCGCCAGCAGCTTGGCCGTTGTCGGGAGCGCCTACGAGCAGTACTTC. Amino acid sequence: CASSLAVVGSAYEQYF.

There are a few counts of this clonotype. The chain has TRBV15 and TRBJ2-1, with D perhaps being TRBD1 or TRBD2 (5 bases each). Trimming pared 0 bases from V and 9 bases from J, leaving 12 bases between. CDR3 length: 14 residues. Germline loops: CDR1 LNHNV, CDR2 YYDKDF (reference sequence). This CDR3 reads CATSRDRRAGEQFF. The CDR3 coding sequence is TGTGCCACCAGCAGAGATCGCAGGGCGGGTGAGCAGTTCTTC. Filled out from reference TRBV15 and TRBJ2-1, the complete variable domain reads DAMVIQNPRYQVTQFGKPVTLSCSQTLNHNVMYWYQQKSSQAPKLLFHYYDKDFNNEADTPDNFQSRRPNTSFCFLDIRSPGLGDTAMYLCATSRDRRAGEQFFGPGTRLTVL.

DNA for the CDR3: TGCAGTGCAAGCAAGTCCGGGACTAGCGGGCCGAGCTCCTACAATGAGCAGTTCTTC. It yields the protein CSASKSGTSGPSSYNEQFF. The chain uses TRBV20-1 and TRBJ2-1; the match to TRBD2 covers 12 bases. The germline gives CDR1 DFQATT, CDR2 SNEGSKA (reference sequence). The CDR3 extends over 19 amino acids. After removal of 6 bases from V and 0 bases from J, the junction contained 15 bases not matched to a gene.

The gene calls are TRBV20-1 and TRBJ2-3; D is perhaps TRBD2 (6 bases). The V gene lost 2 bases and the J gene lost 4 bases, with 22 bases spanning the gap. The CDR3 extends over 17 amino acids. Germline-derived CDR1 and CDR2 are DFQATT and SNEGSKA (reference sequence). For the CDR3, the DNA is TGCAGTGCTAGATCAACCGGGACTTTATATTCAGCAGATACGCAGTATTTT. Amino acid sequence: CSARSTGTLYSADTQYF.

There are many counts of this clonotype. V and J are TRBV12-3 or TRBV12-4 and TRBJ2-3; D might be TRBD1 (5 bases). The CDR3 contains 14 residues. The V and J ends lost 7 bases and 0 bases respectively, with 11 bases between them. CDR3 in DNA: TGTGCCAGCAAATCAGGGCTTAGCACAGATACGCAGTATTTT. Encoded protein: CASKSGLSTDTQYF.